The 2 T cell receptor beta chains below come from one sample, sequenced in a study of shared clonotypes between healthy human individuals (dated by TCRdb to about 2020). The library came from the immunoSEQ multiplex PCR assay. TCRdb provides this immuneACCESS table in a form limited to in-frame rearrangements. Some clones are lacking; in checked studies, under half of them reflect an unresolved V gene, and why the rest are absent is not known. Present in this sample are some 1 million clones, about 80% of which were seen just once. 1.4% to 1.5% of the sample goes to the ten largest clones. The specimen was memory CD4+ T cells sorted from blood. The cell subset or site label corresponds to: CD45RA-negative fraction. The receptors stem from a man between 18 and 35 years old in good health.

This chain uses TRBV6-5 with TRBJ1-6, with D uncertain. V was pared by 7 bases and J by 5 bases, with 9 bases between. The CDR3 sequence is 13 residues long. The germline V gene has CDR1 MNHEY and CDR2 SVGAGI. For the CDR3, the DNA is TGTGCCAGCACTCTTGGGGATAATTCACCCCTCCACTTT. The encoded protein is CASTLGDNSPLHF.

This clone was seen more than once but under ten times. V is TRBV6-5 and J is TRBJ2-7; 8 bases fit TRBD2. In germline, CDR1 is MNHEY, CDR2 SVGAGI. The V segment lost 6 bases and the J segment 3 bases; nucleotides outside the gene matches: 7. The CDR3 is 14 residues long. The CDR3 bases are TGTGCCAGCAGCTCCGGGACTAGTGTCTACGAGCAGTACTTC. Amino acids: CASSSGTSVYEQYF.